Listed below are T cell receptor beta chains from one sample, sequenced in a study of post-analysis software for immune sequencing data. One entry per CDR3 protein results from TCRdb running MiXCR on the PCR reads. Of hundreds of thousands of distinct CDR3 sequences detected, roughly three fifths appear once; the ten largest clones hold roughly 10%. Sequenced material: blood. These receptors came from a girl aged 2 to 9 with multiple sclerosis. The CDR3 runs from the conserved cysteine through the conserved F or W. D genes are given only for firm matches. Expanded clones get a size class; other rows say once, few or many, or leave the size out.

TRBJ1-5 . TRBV7-2 . CASSLDAVQPQHF TGTGCCAGCAGCCTGGACGCGGTTCAGCCCCAGCATTTT
TRBJ2-7 . TRBV5-1 . CASSFGKRRWSYEQYF TGCGCCAGCAGCTTTGGGAAGAGGAGATGGTCCTACGAGCAGTACTTC
TRBJ1-1 . TRBV5-1 . CASSSFGAEAFF .
TRBJ2-6 TRBD1 TRBV6-5 few CASRRQGAEGANVLTF TGTGCCAGCAGAAGACAGGGGGCGGAAGGGGCCAACGTCCTGACTTTC
TRBJ2-4 . TRBV6-1 . CASNRRTDPAVAKNIQYF TGTGCCAGCAACCGACGGACGGACCCAGCGGTGGCCAAAAACATTCAGTACTTC
TRBJ1-5 TRBD1 TRBV3-1 . CASSHSGGYQPQHF TGTGCCAGCAGTCATTCAGGGGGTTATCAGCCCCAGCATTTT
TRBJ2-7 . TRBV18 . CVSSTLTAYEQYF TGTGTCAGCTCAACCCTGACCGCCTACGAGCAGTACTTC
TRBJ2-5 . TRBV5-1 . CASSLFGGQETQYF TGCGCCAGCAGCTTATTCGGCGGCCAAGAGACCCAGTACTTC
TRBJ2-3 . TRBV6-5 few CASSYVGSSTDTQYF TGTGCCAGCAGTTACGTGGGATCTAGCACAGATACGCAGTATTTT
TRBJ1-2 . TRBV5-1 . CASSFTGSPVSANYGYTF TGCGCCAGCAGCTTTACGGGCAGTCCAGTATCAGCTAACTATGGCTACACCTTC
TRBJ1-1 . TRBV4-2 . CASSQGPGGRNTEAFF TGTGCCAGCAGCCAAGGTCCGGGCGGGAGGAACACTGAAGCTTTCTTT
TRBJ2-1 TRBD2 TRBV29-1 . CSVEGPPSGRASYNEQFF TGCAGCGTTGAAGGTCCTCCTAGCGGGAGGGCCTCCTACAATGAGCAGTTCTTC
TRBJ2-5 . TRBV5-5 . CASEDSQETQYF TGTGCCAGCGAGGACAGTCAAGAGACCCAGTACTTC
TRBJ2-5 . TRBV29-1 once CSVDGLAQETQYF TGCAGCGTTGACGGTTTGGCCCAAGAGACCCAGTACTTC
TRBJ2-1 . TRBV5-6 . CASSSSGGNEQFF TGTGCCAGCAGCTCTTCAGGGGGGAATGAGCAGTTCTTC
TRBJ1-2 TRBD1 TRBV4-1 . CASSQPREGQNNYGYTF TGCGCCAGCAGCCAGCCCAGAGAGGGACAGAACAACTATGGCTACACCTTC
TRBJ2-7 TRBD1 TRBV29-1 . CSVEDVGDRACEQYF TGCAGCGTTGAGGATGTCGGGGACAGAGCCTGCGAGCAGTACTTC
TRBJ2-1 . TRBV10-3 . CAISESDGNEQFF TGTGCCATCAGTGAGTCGGACGGCAATGAGCAGTTCTTC
TRBJ2-5 . TRBV2 few CASSEEEVGLQETQYF TGTGCCAGCAGTGAGGAGGAGGTAGGGCTCCAAGAGACCCAGTACTTC
TRBJ2-7 . TRBV12-3/TRBV12-4 . CASSFGRNAYEQYF TGTGCCAGCAGTTTCGGGAGAAACGCCTACGAGCAGTACTTC
TRBJ1-2 . TRBV9 few CASSVGWTDYGYTF TGTGCCAGCAGCGTAGGATGGACAGACTATGGCTACACCTTC
TRBJ2-3 . TRBV5-1 few CASSLLRVTDTQYF TGCGCCAGCAGCTTGTTAAGGGTTACAGATACGCAGTATTTT
TRBJ2-1 TRBD2 TRBV10-1 . CASSEIASGGSQFF TGCGCCAGCAGTGAGATAGCTAGCGGGGGAAGTCAGTTCTTC
TRBJ1-4 . TRBV28 few CASSVGPGREKLFF TGTGCCAGCAGTGTGGGCCCTGGACGTGAAAAACTGTTTTTT
TRBJ2-1 . TRBV20-1 . CSARERRDGNEQFF TGCAGTGCTAGAGAACGGCGGGATGGGAATGAGCAGTTCTTC
TRBJ2-3 . TRBV2 . CASRDLGGRADTQYF TGTGCCAGCAGGGACCTCGGGGGAAGGGCAGATACGCAGTATTTT
TRBJ2-2 . TRBV30 . CAWSVLQGAGELFF TGTGCCTGGAGTGTACTACAGGGCGCCGGGGAGCTGTTTTTT